This T cell receptor beta chain originates from a study of control samples from healthy donors and cancer patients. Germline V lookup: CDR1 MRHNA, CDR2 SNTAGT. The germline V and J ends were trimmed by 4 bases and 10 bases, with 14 bases remaining between them. This CDR3 comprises 13 residues. Data came from immunoSEQ multiplex PCR; TCRdb stores just in-frame clones and leaves some out. The table shows tens of thousands of clones, with over 75% occurring only once. Input material: blood. The chain combines TRBV6-4 with TRBJ2-1, with D tentatively TRBD1 or TRBD2 (5 bases each). This receptor was obtained from a man aged 45 to 65 in good health. CDR3 coding DNA: TGTGCCAGCAGTGTGCAGGGTTGGGGGGAGCAGTTCTTC. This codes for CASSVQGWGEQFF.